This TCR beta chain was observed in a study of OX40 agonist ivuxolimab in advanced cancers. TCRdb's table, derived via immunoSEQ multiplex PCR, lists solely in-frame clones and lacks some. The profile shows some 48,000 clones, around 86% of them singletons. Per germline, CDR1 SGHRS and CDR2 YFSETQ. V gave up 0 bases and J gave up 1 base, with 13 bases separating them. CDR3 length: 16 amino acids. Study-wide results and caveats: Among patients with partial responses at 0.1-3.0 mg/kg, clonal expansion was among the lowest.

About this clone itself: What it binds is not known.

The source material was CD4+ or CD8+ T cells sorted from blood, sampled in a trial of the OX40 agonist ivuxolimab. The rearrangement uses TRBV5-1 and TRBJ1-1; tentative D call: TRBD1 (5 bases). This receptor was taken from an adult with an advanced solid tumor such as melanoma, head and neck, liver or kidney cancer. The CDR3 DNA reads TGCGCCAGCAGCTTGGTTTTTGGGGCAGGGAACACTGAAGCTTTCTTT. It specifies CASSLVFGAGNTEAFF. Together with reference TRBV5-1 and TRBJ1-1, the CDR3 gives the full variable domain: KAGVTQTPRYLIKTRGQQVTLSCSPISGHRSVSWYQQTPGQGLQFLFEYFSETQRNKGNFPGRFSGRQFSNSRSEMNVSTLELGDSALYLCASSLVFGAGNTEAFFGQGTRLTVV.